This entry lists 6 T cell receptor beta chains sequenced from one sample in a study of blood T cells in healthy people across ages. Sample-barcoded 5' priming and a J-beta primer mix drove a second PCR of about 6 to 12 cycles. TCRdb independently ran MiXCR on the 5' RACE reads; one entry per CDR3 protein. The sample carries approximately 600,000 distinct CDR3 sequences, under 65% recorded once. The sequenced sample consisted of blood. The origin of the receptors is a man between 60 and 70 years old in good health.

The CDR3 sequence: CASSDRTSGTDTQYF. The CDR3 coding sequence is TGCGCCAGCAGCGACCGGACTAGCGGCACAGATACGCAGTATTTT. The V call is TRBV10-2, the J call TRBJ2-3; TRBD2 matches at 9 bases. The CDR3 has 15 amino acids. Losses at the gene ends were 6 bases for V and 1 base for J; bases not matched to a gene: 5. Looked up from germline, CDR1 is WSHSY and CDR2 is SAAADI.

This chain uses TRBV4-1 with TRBJ2-7, with D perhaps matching TRBD2 (6 bases). V shed 2 bases and J shed 2 bases, with 16 bases lying between them. This CDR3 is built from 16 residues. Germline CDR1 and CDR2: MGHRA and YSYEKL. The CDR3: CASSQNRRGATYEQYF. In DNA, the CDR3 is TGCGCCAGCAGCCAAAACCGGAGGGGCGCAACCTACGAGCAGTACTTC.

This sequence joins TRBV20-1 and TRBJ2-3; D gene uncertain. The V end lost 8 bases, the J end lost 1 base, and 16 bases lay between the germline ends. The CDR3 is 14 amino acids. CDR1 and CDR2 (germline): DFQATT, SNEGSKA (reference sequence). DNA for the CDR3: TGCAGTAGCCAAGAGCCTCCGGGCACAGATACGCAGTATTTT. As protein: CSSQEPPGTDTQYF.

This clonotype was seen a handful of times. V gene TRBV25-1 combines with J gene TRBJ1-1; D possibly corresponds to TRBD1 (5 bases). The V and J ends lost 6 bases and 8 bases respectively, with 13 bases between them. The CDR3 spans 12 residues. Germline CDR1 reads MGHDK; CDR2 reads SYGVNS. DNA for the CDR3: TGTGCCAGCAGAGTTGGAAAGGGGGAAGCTTTCTTT. This gives the protein CASRVGKGEAFF.

This clonotype has only a few counts. CDR3 sequence reads: CASSQIRGQETQYF. As DNA, the CDR3 is TGTGCCAGCAGCCAGATAAGGGGCCAAGAGACCCAGTACTTC. The rearrangement links TRBV3-1 to TRBJ2-5, with a possible D match to TRBD1 (5 bases). Germline V gene sequence: CDR1 LGHDT, CDR2 YNNKEL (reference sequence). The CDR3 covers 14 residues. V was pared by 3 bases and J by 1 base, with 9 bases between.

This chain links TRBV6-2 or TRBV6-3 with TRBJ2-7; a weak D match, TRBD2 (6 bases). Deletions cut 7 bases from V and 0 bases from J, with 13 bases between. In germline, CDR1 is MNHEY, CDR2 SVGEGT. The CDR3 extends over 14 amino acids. The CDR3 reads CASIYGSYSYEQYF. In DNA form, the CDR3 reads TGTGCCAGCATCTACGGGAGCTACTCCTACGAGCAGTACTTC.